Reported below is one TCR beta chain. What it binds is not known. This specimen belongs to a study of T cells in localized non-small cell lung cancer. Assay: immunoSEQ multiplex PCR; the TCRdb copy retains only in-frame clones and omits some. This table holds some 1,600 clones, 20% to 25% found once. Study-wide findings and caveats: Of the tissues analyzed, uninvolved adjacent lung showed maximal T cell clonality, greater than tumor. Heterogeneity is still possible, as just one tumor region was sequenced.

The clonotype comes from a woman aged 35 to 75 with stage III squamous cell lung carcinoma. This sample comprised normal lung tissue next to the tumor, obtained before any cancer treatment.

For the CDR3, the DNA is TGTGCCAGCAGTACCGGGACTAGCGCTTCCTACGAGCAGTACTTC. Translating it yields CASSTGTSASYEQYF. This sequence joins TRBV28 and TRBJ2-7, with 10 nucleotides matching TRBD2. Germline values: CDR1 MDHEN, CDR2 SYDVKM. Germline trimming cut 5 bases from V and 1 base from J; bases unmatched to any gene: 5. CDR3 size: 15 residues.